These 25 T cell receptor beta chains were all obtained from the same sample, sequenced in a study of T cells in women clearing cervical HPV infection. Profiling relied on immunoSEQ multiplex PCR, and the TCRdb table lists in-frame clones only, not all of them. Found here are about 37,000 clones; the top ten clones hold 5.5% to 8%. The material sequenced was blood buffy coat. The receptors stem from a woman between 18 and 69 years old with a cervical HPV16 infection that either progressed to CIN3+ or cleared (not recorded which).

As concerns this clone: From the germline J gene comes the end of the CDR3, since the read stops 3 residues before it. The chain employs TRBV19 and TRBJ2-4; D uncertain. The CDR3 consists of 14 residues. Per germline, CDR1 LNHDA and CDR2 SQIVND (reference sequence). CDR3 protein: CASTPYEVNYGQYF. Partial CDR3 DNA: TGTGCCAGTACCCCTTATGAAGTGAACTATGGT.

With regard to this clone: The sequenced fragment ends 3 residues before the CDR3 boundary, so the rest is inferred from the germline J gene. This sequence joins TRBV20-1 and TRBJ2-1, with 13 bases matching TRBD2. The CDR3 totals 14 residues. CDR1 DFQATT and CDR2 SNEGSKA come from the germline V gene (reference sequence). J gave up 7 bases and V 5 bases, and 5 bases lay outside the gene matches. CDR3 bases read: TGCAGTGCTGGCAAGGGACTAGCGGGGAATGAG. It yields the protein CSAGKGLAGNE. The whole CDR3 sequence is CSAGKGLAGNEQFF.

On this clone itself: Read sequence stops 3 residues before the CDR3 end, and the germline J gene provides the missing end. The chain is built from TRBV12-3 or TRBV12-4 and TRBJ2-2; TRBD1 matches 10 bases. The CDR3 has 19 residues. V lost 1 base and J lost 4; bases outside the gene matches: 12. The DNA read from the CDR3 is TGTGCCAGCAGTTTAGGGGGACAGGGGCTACGAATGGGCACCGGGGAG. This encodes CASSLGGQGLRMGTGE. The CDR3, in full, reads CASSLGGQGLRMGTGELFF.

A word on this clone: The read finishes 3 residues shy of the CDR3 end, and the germline J gene is used to complete it. The chain employs TRBV28 and TRBJ2-1; possibly TRBD1 for D (5 bases). The CDR3 is 15 residues long. V was trimmed by 5 bases and J by 7 bases, leaving 18 bases between them. CDR1 is MDHEN and CDR2 is SYDVKM in the germline V gene. The CDR3 reads CASSPSNRLGNEQFF. CDR3 DNA, as far as it was read: TGTGCCAGCAGTCCCTCAAACAGGCTGGGAAATGAG.

For this clone: The CDR3 goes on 3 residues after the read ends, and that part is filled in from the germline J gene. V gene TRBV5-1 combines with J gene TRBJ1-1; tentative D call: TRBD1 (5 bases). CDR3 length equals 17 residues. V lost 0 bases and J lost 3, with 18 bases in between. CDR1 is SGHRS and CDR2 is YFSETQ in the germline V gene. CDR3 loop: CASSLAPMLGGDTEAFF. The CDR3 bases that were read are TGCGCCAGCAGCTTGGCCCCTATGTTGGGAGGGGACACTGAA.

As regards this clone: The missing CDR3 end, 3 residues past where the read stops, is filled in from the germline J gene. The chain combines TRBV19 with TRBJ2-1, with 11 positions matching TRBD2. The CDR3 is 20 residues long. Germline V gene data show CDR1 as LNHDA and CDR2 as SQIVND (reference sequence). Trimming took 4 bases from V and 0 from J; bases not matched to a gene: 14. CDR3: CASSTPPRLAGLSSYNEQFF. The DNA read from the CDR3 is TGTGCCAGTAGTACGCCACCTAGACTAGCGGGACTGAGCTCCTACAATGAG.

Comments on this clone: The read is 3 residues too short to cover the CDR3 end, so that end is filled in from the germline J gene. The V gene is TRBV2, the J gene TRBJ1-4; the D is unclear. Germline assignment: CDR1 SNHLY and CDR2 FYNNEI. CDR3 length: 13 residues. Deletions cut 8 bases from V and 10 bases from J, with 17 bases between. Incomplete CDR3 DNA: TGTGCCAGCGGAGCCTCGGGTTCGGGAAAA. It encodes CASGASGSGK. The whole CDR3 sequence reads CASGASGSGKLFF.

As for this clone: The sequenced fragment ends 3 residues before the CDR3 boundary, so the rest is inferred from the germline J gene. This rearrangement joins TRBV28 to TRBJ1-5, with 9 nucleotides matching TRBD1. The CDR3 covers 15 residues. Looked up from germline, CDR1 is MDHEN and CDR2 is SYDVKM. V lost 4 bases to trimming and J lost 3 bases; unmatched junction nucleotides: 4. The covered CDR3 bases are TGTGCCAGCAGTTCGGGGACAGGGTACAATCAGCCC. It yields the protein CASSSGTGYNQP. The full CDR3 reads CASSSGTGYNQPQHF.

Notes on this clone: With the read ending 3 residues before the CDR3 end, the germline J gene is used to fill in that end. The sample has other DNA sequences that encode this CDR3 too. The chain couples TRBV29-1 to TRBJ1-1; 7 bases match TRBD1. The trim removed 7 bases at V and 1 base at J, leaving 3 bases unmatched. This CDR3 is 12 amino acids long. Germline CDR1 is SQVTM and CDR2 is ANQGSEA. The part of the CDR3 DNA that was read is TGCAGCGCAGGGACAGCGAACACTGAA. It encodes CSAGTANTE. The entire CDR3 sequence reads CSAGTANTEAFF.

Comment on this clone: The read terminates 3 residues before the CDR3 end, so the remaining end is supplied by the germline J gene. The chain links TRBV19 to TRBJ2-7; TRBD2 matches 11 bases. The V gene's germline CDR1 is LNHDA and CDR2 SQIVND (reference sequence). V was clipped by 2 bases and J by 1 base; unmatched bases: 7. The length of the CDR3 is 17 residues. The part of the CDR3 DNA that was read is TGTGCCAGTAGTATAAGGGCTAGCGGGGGGCTATCCTACGAG. The encoded protein is CASSIRASGGLSYE. The full CDR3 protein is CASSIRASGGLSYEQYF.

Worth noting for this clone: The DNA ends 3 residues before the CDR3 does, and the rest of the CDR3 is filled in from the germline J gene. V gene TRBV20-1 combines with J gene TRBJ2-3, with TRBD2 matching over 9 bases. The J segment lost 1 base and the V segment lost 5 bases, leaving 10 bases of the junction unmatched. Looked up from germline, CDR1 is DFQATT and CDR2 is SNEGSKA (reference sequence). CDR3 length equals 16 residues. CDR3 region: CSASRTSALGTDTQYF. The part of the CDR3 DNA that was read is TGCAGTGCTTCGCGGACTAGCGCCTTGGGCACAGATACG.

In regard to this clone: The CDR3 extends 3 residues past the end of the read, so its final part is completed from the germline J gene. The chain combines TRBV19 with TRBJ2-3; 8 bases fit TRBD2. Per germline, CDR1 LNHDA and CDR2 SQIVND (reference sequence). The CDR3 contains 15 residues. The DNA read from the CDR3 is TGTGCCAGTAGTCCCCAGCGGGGGAGCAATCAGCCG. This gives the protein CASSPQRGSNQP. The complete CDR3 reads CASSPQRGSNQPQYF.

Concerning this clone itself: The read ends 3 residues shy of where the CDR3 ends; the end is completed using the germline J gene. The rearrangement joins TRBV2 to TRBJ2-1; D unresolved. V was clipped by 8 bases and J by 5 bases, with 16 bases between them. Germline V CDR1 and CDR2: SNHLY, FYNNEI. The CDR3 runs to 14 residues. The sequenced CDR3 bases are TGTGCCAGCTTGCCCGCCCCAACAAACAATGAG. It specifies CASLPAPTNNE. In full, the CDR3 is CASLPAPTNNEQFF.

The part of the CDR3 DNA that was read is TGCGCCAGCAGCTTGCAGGGGGCACGGATTGAAAAG. Its translation: CASSLQGARIEK. In full, the CDR3 reads CASSLQGARIEKLFF. The rearrangement uses TRBV5-1 and TRBJ2-2; TRBD1 matches at 8 bases. Read data end 3 residues before the CDR3 end; the end is taken from the germline J gene. The germline gives CDR1 SGHRS, CDR2 YFSETQ. The CDR3 consists of 15 residues.

As for this clone: The observed sequence ends 3 residues before the CDR3 terminus, with the missing tail filled in from the germline J gene. This chain links TRBV7-3 with TRBJ2-5; 9 bases match TRBD2. CDR1 and CDR2 (germline): SGHTA, FQGTGA. The CDR3 length is 16 residues. The CDR3 DNA, read in part, is TGTGCCAGCAGCTTAACCGGCGGGGGGGCAACAGATACC. Protein sequence: CASSLTGGGATDT. The entire CDR3 is CASSLTGGGATDTQYF.

A note on this clone: The missing CDR3 end, 3 residues past where the read stops, is filled in from the germline J gene. The identical CDR3 is also encoded by other nucleotide sequences in the sample. J is TRBJ1-1 and V is TRBV7-9, with no clear D. The CDR3 sequence is 15 residues long. Germline V gives CDR1 SEHNR, CDR2 FQNEAQ (reference sequence). CDR3 DNA, as far as it was read: TGTGCCAGCAGCGCCTCGTTGGGCAGTGTCTACGAA. Its protein is CASSASLGSVYE. In full, the CDR3 is CASSASLGSVYEAFF. The full variable domain, its missing parts supplied by reference TRBV7-9 and TRBJ1-1, is DTGVSQNPRHKITKRGQNVTFRCDPISEHNRLYWYRQTLGQGPEFLTYFQNEAQLEKSRLLSDRFSAERPKGSFSTLEIQRTEQGDSAMYLCASSASLGSVYEAFFGQGTRLTVV.

About this clone: The read ends 3 residues shy of where the CDR3 ends; the end is completed using the germline J gene. The chain employs TRBV6-4 and TRBJ2-3; 12 bases map to TRBD2. After removal of 2 bases from V and 0 bases from J, the junction contained 0 bases not matched to a gene. Germline loops: CDR1 MRHNA, CDR2 SNTAGT. The CDR3 runs to 16 residues. CDR3 DNA, as far as it was read: TGTGCCAGCAGTGACGGGACTAGCGGGAGCACAGATACG. Translating gives CASSDGTSGSTDT. From start to end, the CDR3 is CASSDGTSGSTDTQYF.

The CDR3 is CAWSVQGDTEAFF. The DNA read from the CDR3 is TGTGCCTGGAGTGTACAGGGGGACACTGAA. J is TRBJ1-1 and V is TRBV30; TRBD1 matches 8 bases. The read finishes 3 residues shy of the CDR3 end, and the germline J gene is used to complete it. The germline CDR1 and CDR2 sequences are GTSNPN and SVGIG (reference sequence). CDR3 length: 13 residues. With V trimmed by 0 bases and J by 3 bases, 0 bases remained unmatched.

For this clone: The read is 3 residues too short to cover the CDR3 end, so that end is filled in from the germline J gene. V usage is TRBV19 and J usage is TRBJ2-2; 7 nucleotides align to TRBD2. From germline, CDR1 is LNHDA and CDR2 SQIVND (reference sequence). The CDR3 has 13 residues. CDR3: CASSMGGNSPLFF. The CDR3 DNA, read in part, is TGTGCCAGTAGTATGGGGGGGAATTCACCG.

Comments on this clone: The read falls 3 residues short of the CDR3 end, and the missing part is taken from the germline J gene. This chain links TRBV30 with TRBJ2-7, with D perhaps TRBD2 (6 bases). Germline values: CDR1 GTSNPN, CDR2 SVGIG (reference sequence). The V gene lost 0 bases and the J gene lost 4 bases, with 10 bases spanning the gap. The CDR3 covers 13 residues. Partial CDR3 DNA: TGTGCCTGGAGTGTAAATGGAGGGTACGAG. Translating gives CAWSVNGGYE. The full CDR3 protein is CAWSVNGGYEQYF.

Comments on this clone: Coverage ceases 3 residues before the CDR3 finishes, and the germline J gene fills in the end. V gene TRBV28 combines with J gene TRBJ1-6; D is unresolved. Deletions cut 4 bases from V and 7 bases from J, with 5 bases between. The CDR3 covers 12 residues. Per the germline V gene, CDR1 is MDHEN and CDR2 is SYDVKM. Here the CDR3 reads CASSSENSPLHF. CDR3 DNA, as far as it was read: TGTGCCAGCAGTTCAGAGAATTCACCC.

Comment on this clone: Coverage ceases 3 residues before the CDR3 finishes, and the germline J gene fills in the end. The V gene is TRBV5-5, the J gene TRBJ1-6; 7 nucleotides match TRBD1. Germline V gives CDR1 SGHKS, CDR2 YYEKEE (reference sequence). The CDR3 covers 15 residues. V shed 4 bases, J shed 4 bases, and the junction held 5 bases outside the gene matches. The part of the CDR3 DNA that was read is TGTGCCAGCAGCCTAGGGACAGCATATAATTCACCC. The encoded protein is CASSLGTAYNSP. The full CDR3 protein reads CASSLGTAYNSPLHF.

On this clone itself: Sequencing ends 3 residues short of the CDR3 end; the germline J gene provides the rest. The sample has other DNA sequences that encode this CDR3 too. The J gene is TRBJ1-3, the V gene TRBV10-3; D is unresolved. This CDR3 region has 14 residues. The V gene lost 4 bases and the J gene lost 0 bases, with 7 bases spanning the gap. CDR1 is ENHRY and CDR2 is SYGVKD in the germline V gene. The part of the CDR3 DNA that was read is TGTGCCATCAGTGGCACAGCCTCTGGAAACACC. Protein product: CAISGTASGNT. The whole CDR3 reads CAISGTASGNTIYF.

For this clone: The read ends 3 residues before the CDR3 terminus; that terminus is restored from the germline J gene. The chain employs TRBV5-1 and TRBJ2-2, with 9 bases fitting TRBD1. Losses at the gene ends were 4 bases for V and 0 bases for J; bases not matched to a gene: 1. Per germline, CDR1 SGHRS and CDR2 YFSETQ. This CDR3 is 15 amino acids long. The DNA read from the CDR3 is TGCGCCAGCAGCAGGACAGGGGCGAACACCGGGGAG. Its translation: CASSRTGANTGE. From start to end, the CDR3 is CASSRTGANTGELFF.

In regard to this clone: The read terminates 3 residues before the CDR3 end, so the remaining end is supplied by the germline J gene. The chain uses TRBV19 and TRBJ1-2; D call uncertain. The CDR3 loop spans 12 amino acids. The germline V gene has CDR1 LNHDA and CDR2 SQIVND (reference sequence). The CDR3 bases that were read are TGTGCCAGTAGTACGCGCCTAGGAGAC. Protein product: CASSTRLGD. The complete CDR3 reads CASSTRLGDYTF.